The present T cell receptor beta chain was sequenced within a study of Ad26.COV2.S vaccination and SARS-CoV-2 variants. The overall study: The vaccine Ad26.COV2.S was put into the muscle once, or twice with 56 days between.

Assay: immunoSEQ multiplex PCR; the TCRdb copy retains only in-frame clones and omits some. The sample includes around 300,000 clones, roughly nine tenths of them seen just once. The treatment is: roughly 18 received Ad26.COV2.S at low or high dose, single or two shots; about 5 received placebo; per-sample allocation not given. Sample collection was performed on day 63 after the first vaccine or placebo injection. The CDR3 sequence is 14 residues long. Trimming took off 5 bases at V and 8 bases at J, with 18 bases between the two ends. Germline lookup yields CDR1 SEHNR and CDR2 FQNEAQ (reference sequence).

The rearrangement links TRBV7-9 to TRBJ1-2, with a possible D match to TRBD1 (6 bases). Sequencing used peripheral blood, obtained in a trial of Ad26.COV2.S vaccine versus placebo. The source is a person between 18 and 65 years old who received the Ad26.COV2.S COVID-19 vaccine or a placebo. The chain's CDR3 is CASSPEQGLWGYTF. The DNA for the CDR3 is TGTGCCAGCAGCCCAGAACAGGGCCTGTGGGGCTACACCTTC.